The sample holds a few counts of the clone carrying this T cell receptor (beta chain). This sample is drawn from a study of blood T cell repertoires in COVID-19. Study details: From T cells, B-cell-depleted T cells, or PBMCs came the material, which was cDNA or gDNA.

Sequencing used immunoSEQ multiplex PCR; TCRdb keeps in-frame clones, though not all of them. Here the sample spans about 81,000 clones, 89% being singletons. This CDR3 contains 17 residues. From germline, CDR1 is MDHEN and CDR2 SYDVKM. Trimming removed 5 bases from V and 13 bases from J; junction bases left unmatched: 22. Input material: peripheral blood. The sequence was collected from a man between 65 and 85 years old with active or convalescent COVID-19. This sequence joins TRBV28 and TRBJ1-4; 7 bases line up with TRBD1. The CDR3 sequence: CASSKPFVQDRERGLFF. The CDR3 DNA sequence: TGTGCCAGCAGTAAACCTTTCGTACAAGACAGGGAGAGGGGACTGTTTTTT.